The subject of this entry is one T cell receptor beta chain. Its antigen remains unidentified. Trimming shortened V by 0 bases and J by 3 bases, and 11 bases separated the two germline ends. CDR3 length: 15 amino acids. CDR1 and CDR2 from the germline V gene are GTSNPN and SVGIG (reference sequence). Only in-frame clones appear in the TCRdb table, and some are missing; sequencing was by immunoSEQ multiplex PCR. The sample contains roughly 150,000 clones, about 92% of which appear only once. The source of the sample is a study of T cell responses to AZD1222 COVID-19 vaccine. Overall study results and limits: Researchers report vaccine-associated CD4 TCRs spanning spike, with dominance at 160-218 and 743-854.

The V gene is TRBV30, the J gene TRBJ2-2; D gene ambiguous. This receptor was obtained from an adult in good health. The source material was peripheral blood, sampled on day 0 of AZD1222 vaccination. The CDR3 DNA is TGTGCCTGGAGTGTAGGTCGGTGGTACACCGGGGAGCTGTTTTTT. Residues: CAWSVGRWYTGELFF.